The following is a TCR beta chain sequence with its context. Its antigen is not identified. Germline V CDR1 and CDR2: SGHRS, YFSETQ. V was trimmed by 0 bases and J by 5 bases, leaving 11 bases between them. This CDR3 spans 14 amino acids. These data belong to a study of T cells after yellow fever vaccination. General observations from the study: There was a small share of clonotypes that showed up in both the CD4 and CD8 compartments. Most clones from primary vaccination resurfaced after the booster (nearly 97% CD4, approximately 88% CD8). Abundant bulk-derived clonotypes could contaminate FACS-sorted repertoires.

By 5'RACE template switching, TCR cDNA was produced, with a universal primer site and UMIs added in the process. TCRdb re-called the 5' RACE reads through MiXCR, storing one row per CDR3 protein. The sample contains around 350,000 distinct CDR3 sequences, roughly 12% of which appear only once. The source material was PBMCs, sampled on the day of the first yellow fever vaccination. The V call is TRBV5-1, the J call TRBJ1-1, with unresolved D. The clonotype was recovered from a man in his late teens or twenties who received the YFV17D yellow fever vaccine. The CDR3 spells CASSLADGSTEAFF. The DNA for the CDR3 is TGCGCCAGCAGCTTGGCCGATGGGAGTACTGAAGCTTTCTTT.